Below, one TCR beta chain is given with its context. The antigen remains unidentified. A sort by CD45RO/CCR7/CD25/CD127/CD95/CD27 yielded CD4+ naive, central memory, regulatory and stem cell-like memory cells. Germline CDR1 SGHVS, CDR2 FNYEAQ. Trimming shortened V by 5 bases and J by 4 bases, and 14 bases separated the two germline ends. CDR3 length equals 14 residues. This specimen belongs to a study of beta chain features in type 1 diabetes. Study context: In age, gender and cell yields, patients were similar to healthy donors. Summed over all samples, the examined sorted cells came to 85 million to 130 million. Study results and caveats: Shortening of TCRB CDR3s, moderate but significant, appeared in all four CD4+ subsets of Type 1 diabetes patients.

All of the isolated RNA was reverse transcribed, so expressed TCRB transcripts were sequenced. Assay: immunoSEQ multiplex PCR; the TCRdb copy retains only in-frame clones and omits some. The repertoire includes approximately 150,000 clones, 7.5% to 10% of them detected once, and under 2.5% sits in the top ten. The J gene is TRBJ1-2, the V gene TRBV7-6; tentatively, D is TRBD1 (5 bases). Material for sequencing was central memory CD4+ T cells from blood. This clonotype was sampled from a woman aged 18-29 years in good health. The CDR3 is CASSLTSGGYGYTF. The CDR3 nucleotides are TGTGCCAGCAGCCTAACATCGGGGGGCTATGGCTACACCTTC.